The source of this TCR beta chain is a study of vaccination and CD4 T cells after COVID-19. Study-wide context: Overlapping SARS-CoV-2, HCoV-NL63, HCoV-OC43 and HCoV-229E spike peptides stimulated the cells. Study-level results: Spike mono-reactivity was the property of 304 of 307 vaccine-specific clones in convalescent patients. Only relatively few convalescent patients were studied, and early post-infection timepoints were not analyzed.

The Oncomine TCR Beta short-read assay sequenced DNA from cultured CD4+ T cells. TCRdb itself ran the PCR reads through MiXCR, one entry per CDR3 protein. Counted here are under 20,000 distinct CDR3 sequences, about three quarters occurring once; the ten biggest clones make up 17%. This clonotype appeared a single time. Its specificity is unknown. Regarding treatment: roughly nine-day PBMC culture with coronavirus spike peptide pools or control peptides (ViraFEST assay). ViraFEST grew antigen-specific T cells using peptide pools, then sequenced TCRs. Germline values: CDR1 SGHNT, CDR2 YYREEE (reference sequence). This CDR3 comprises 14 residues. Trimming took 0 bases from V and 5 from J, leaving 11 bases between them.

The chain carries TRBV5-4 and TRBJ1-2; no clear D gene. Sequenced here: CD4+ T cells from blood, cultured in vitro, sampled after SARS-CoV-2 vaccination. This receptor was taken from a human donor who received a COVID-19 vaccine. CDR3 protein: CASSLVFSGYGYTF. CDR3 nucleotides: TGTGCCAGCAGCTTGGTTTTTTCGGGGTATGGCTACACCTTC.